The 21 T cell receptor beta chains reported below all come from one sample, sequenced in a study of radiotherapy plus CTLA-4 blockade in lung cancer. Produced via immunoSEQ multiplex PCR; TCRdb's table is partial and in-frame only. This repertoire shows about 31,000 clones, almost 80% found once; its top ten account for roughly 8%. Sample: peripheral blood, taken from a patient treated with radiotherapy plus ipilimumab. The receptors come from a human donor with non-small cell lung cancer who had stable disease on radiotherapy plus ipilimumab.

The gene calls are TRBV9 and TRBJ2-1; D is ambiguous. Germline CDR1 is SGDLS and CDR2 is YYNGEE. The CDR3 is made up of 16 amino acids. V was pared by 0 bases and J by 4 bases, with 14 bases between. In DNA form, the CDR3 reads TGTGCCAGCAGCGTAGAGGGTGGAGCGTTATACAATGAGCAGTTCTTC. Its protein is CASSVEGGALYNEQFF.

CDR3 in DNA: TGTGCCAGCAGTTCTAGCTCCGGGACTAGCGTCTATGAGCAGTTCTTC. It codes for CASSSSSGTSVYEQFF. V gene TRBV7-9 combines with J gene TRBJ2-1, with 10 nucleotides matching TRBD2. With V trimmed by 6 bases and J by 8 bases, 13 bases remained unmatched. Germline V CDR1 and CDR2: SEHNR, FQNEAQ (reference sequence). The CDR3 contains 16 residues.

V usage is TRBV6-9 and J usage is TRBJ1-6; perhaps TRBD1 as D (5 bases). The CDR3 spans 15 residues. In germline, CDR1 is MNHGY, CDR2 SVAAGI. The V gene lost 5 bases and the J gene lost 13 bases, with 21 bases spanning the gap. The CDR3, as DNA: TGTGCCAGCAGTGAAGAGGTCGGCCAGGGAGGCCCCCTCCACTTT. This codes for CASSEEVGQGGPLHF.

This clone was picked up one time. The genes are TRBV6-4 and TRBJ2-3; 7 positions agree with TRBD1. From germline, CDR1 is MRHNA and CDR2 SNTAGT. The CDR3 sequence is 15 residues long. The junction had 5 bases not matched to a gene; V was cut back by 3 bases and J by 2 bases. The CDR3 spells CASSERQGLTDTQYF. The DNA for the CDR3 is TGTGCCAGCAGTGAGCGACAGGGTCTCACAGATACGCAGTATTTT.

This clone was seen a single time. The V gene is TRBV2, the J gene TRBJ1-2, with D possibly matching TRBD1 (5 bases). Germline loops: CDR1 SNHLY, CDR2 FYNNEI. CDR3 size: 13 residues. With 7 bases removed from V and 3 bases from J, the gap between germline ends came to 12 bases. The CDR3 region has the DNA TGTGCCAGCATACAGGAAAGTGACTATGGCTACACCTTC. The encoded protein is CASIQESDYGYTF. Filled out from reference TRBV2 and TRBJ1-2, the complete variable domain reads EPEVTQTPSHQVTQMGQEVILRCVPISNHLYFYWYRQILGQKVEFLVSFYNNEISEKSEIFDDQFSVERPDGSNFTLKIRSTKLEDSAMYFCASIQESDYGYTFGSGTRLTVV.

CDR3 residues: CASSLGRELYGYTF. CDR3 nucleotide sequence: TGTGCCAGCAGCTTGGGCAGGGAATTATATGGCTACACCTTC. The rearrangement joins TRBV7-9 to TRBJ1-2; D possibly corresponds to TRBD1 (5 bases). The CDR3 has 14 amino acids. The V gene's germline CDR1 is SEHNR and CDR2 FQNEAQ (reference sequence). V shed 3 bases and J shed 5 bases, with 13 bases lying between them. Looking up the rest from reference TRBV7-9 and TRBJ1-2 gives the full variable domain: DTGVSQNPRHKITKRGQNVTFRCDPISEHNRLYWYRQTLGQGPEFLTYFQNEAQLEKSRLLSDRFSAERPKGSFSTLEIQRTEQGDSAMYLCASSLGRELYGYTFGSGTRLTVV.

The genes are TRBV13 and TRBJ1-4; D gene unclear. The CDR3 covers 12 residues. The V gene lost 4 bases and the J gene lost 0 bases, with 0 bases spanning the gap. CDR1 and CDR2 from the germline V gene are PRHDT and FYEKMQ (reference sequence). CDR3 loop: CASSSTNEKLFF. DNA of the CDR3: TGTGCCAGCAGCTCAACTAATGAAAAACTGTTTTTT.

The rearrangement uses TRBV11-2 and TRBJ1-2; 7 bases are a match to TRBD1. V lost 0 bases, J lost 3 bases, and 1 base stayed unmatched. Germline CDR1 and CDR2: SGHAT and FQNNGV. The CDR3 is 14 amino acids. This CDR3 is CASSLDQGDYGYTF. The CDR3 DNA follows: TGTGCCAGCAGCTTAGATCAGGGGGACTATGGCTACACCTTC.

The chain combines TRBV6-5 with TRBJ1-6; no firm D call. Looked up from germline, CDR1 is MNHEY and CDR2 is SVGAGI. V was cut by 2 bases and J by 0 bases, with 5 bases left in between. The CDR3 has 15 residues. The CDR3 spells CASSYGGSYNSPLHF. As DNA, the CDR3 is TGTGCCAGCAGTTACGGAGGCTCCTATAATTCACCCCTCCACTTT.

The genes are TRBV29-1 and TRBJ1-4; tentatively, D is TRBD1 (5 bases). The germline V gene has CDR1 SQVTM and CDR2 ANQGSEA. V dropped 3 bases and J dropped 7 bases, with 12 bases sitting between them. The CDR3 is made up of 13 amino acids. The CDR3 spells CSVEGVRGEKLFF. CDR3 coding DNA: TGCAGCGTTGAGGGGGTTCGGGGTGAAAAACTGTTTTTT.

Only one count was recorded for this clone. The rearrangement joins TRBV7-2 to TRBJ2-1; perhaps TRBD2 as D (6 bases). The CDR3 is made up of 12 amino acids. With 5 bases removed from V and 10 bases from J, the gap between germline ends came to 12 bases. CDR1 is SGHTA and CDR2 is FQGNSA in the germline V gene. This CDR3 reads CASSERGWEQFF. DNA of the CDR3: TGTGCCAGCAGCGAACGGGGGTGGGAGCAGTTCTTC.

The chain combines TRBV7-9 with TRBJ2-1; 7 bases match TRBD2. Germline V CDR1 and CDR2: SEHNR, FQNEAQ (reference sequence). The CDR3 is 16 residues long. Trimming removed 5 bases from V and 8 bases from J; junction bases left unmatched: 15. CDR3 coding DNA: TGTGCCAGCAGCCCAACCGGGACTAACCCTGTCGATGAGCAGTTCTTC. Amino acids: CASSPTGTNPVDEQFF.

The genes are TRBV5-1 and TRBJ2-3, with a tentative D call TRBD1 (6 bases). V was cut by 1 base and J by 4 bases, with 16 bases left in between. The CDR3 has 16 residues. Looked up from germline, CDR1 is SGHRS and CDR2 is YFSETQ. The CDR3, as DNA: TGCGCCAGCAGCTTGTCGAACAGGGAGCGCGCAGATACGCAGTATTTT. It codes for CASSLSNRERADTQYF.

The sample holds one count of this clone. The V gene is TRBV5-1, the J gene TRBJ1-2; TRBD1 aligns across 10 bases. J gave up 5 bases and V 4 bases, and 2 bases lay outside the gene matches. This CDR3 has 13 amino acids. CDR1 is SGHRS and CDR2 is YFSETQ in the germline V gene. CDR3 protein: CASSPGQGYGYTF. CDR3 coding DNA: TGCGCCAGCAGCCCGGGACAGGGGTATGGCTACACCTTC.

This clone was detected once. V is TRBV5-1 and J is TRBJ2-1; no clear D gene. V lost 4 bases, J lost 9 bases, and 17 bases lay in between. The CDR3 runs 14 residues. The germline V gene has CDR1 SGHRS and CDR2 YFSETQ. The CDR3 nucleotides read TGCGCCAGCAGCCCCGCCGGGTTCTGGCGTGAGCAGTTCTTC. It encodes CASSPAGFWREQFF.

This clone was detected only once. This chain connects TRBV7-2 to TRBJ1-4; 8 bases are shared with TRBD1. V shed 3 bases and J 5 bases; nucleotides not matched to a gene: 5. The germline V gene encodes CDR1 SGHTA and CDR2 FQGNSA. This CDR3 contains 15 residues. CDR3 in amino acids: CASSFDRGQNEKLFF. The CDR3 region has the DNA TGTGCCAGCAGCTTCGACAGGGGACAGAATGAAAAACTGTTTTTT.

V is TRBV20-1 and J is TRBJ1-2; D gene unclear. This CDR3 spans 11 amino acids. V was pared by 4 bases and J by 3 bases, with 6 bases between. CDR1 and CDR2 (germline): DFQATT, SNEGSKA (reference sequence). The CDR3 DNA is TGCAGTGCTACAGCGGACTATGGCTACACCTTC. Translating it yields CSATADYGYTF.

This rearrangement joins TRBV5-4 to TRBJ1-1; perhaps TRBD1 as D (5 bases). CDR3 length equals 17 residues. Germline V CDR1 and CDR2: SGHNT, YYREEE (reference sequence). V gave up 3 bases and J gave up 1 base, with 19 bases separating them. CDR3 region: CASSSDGGTRQNTEAFF. The DNA of the CDR3 is TGTGCCAGCAGCTCGGATGGCGGGACGCGGCAGAACACTGAAGCTTTCTTT.

This rearrangement joins TRBV4-2 to TRBJ2-7, with 8 bases fitting TRBD2. Losses at the gene ends were 1 base for V and 2 bases for J; bases not matched to a gene: 1. Per germline, CDR1 LGHNA and CDR2 YNFKEQ. The CDR3 has 14 residues. The CDR3 DNA sequence: TGTGCCAGCAGCCAAGCGGGGGGGACCTACGAGCAGTACGTC. Translation gives CASSQAGGTYEQYV.

This chain links TRBV5-1 with TRBJ2-7; D call uncertain. The germline V gene encodes CDR1 SGHRS and CDR2 YFSETQ. The CDR3 extends over 11 amino acids. The DNA of the CDR3 is TGTGCCAGCAGCTACCAAGAAGAGCAGTACGTC. Its protein product is CASSYQEEQYV.

The rearrangement uses TRBV11-3 and TRBJ1-2, with D hard to call. Germline-derived CDR1 and CDR2 are SGHNT and YENEEA. The CDR3 totals 12 residues. The V and J ends lost 2 bases and 12 bases respectively, with 13 bases between them. DNA for the CDR3: TGTGCCAGCAGCTTAATATTTCTCGGCAACACCTTC. Translation: CASSLIFLGNTF.